Shown below are 21 T cell receptor beta chains from a single sample sequenced in a study of blood T cell repertoires in COVID-19. Sequencing used immunoSEQ multiplex PCR; TCRdb keeps in-frame clones, though not all of them. The data contain 270,000 or so clones, roughly 89% of them singletons. Material for sequencing was peripheral blood. All receptors derive from a man in his forties with acute or convalescent COVID-19.

The chain uses TRBV7-9 and TRBJ1-5, with 8 bases aligning to TRBD1. The trim removed 8 bases at V and 5 bases at J, leaving 8 bases unmatched. The CDR3 extends over 14 amino acids. Germline V gives CDR1 SEHNR, CDR2 FQNEAQ (reference sequence). CDR3 sequence: CASSGQGSDQPQHF. CDR3 in DNA: TGTGCCAGCTCTGGACAGGGCTCGGATCAGCCCCAGCATTTT.

CDR3 loop: CASSYPQGDNNQPQHF. CDR3 nucleotide sequence: TGTGCCAGCAGTTACCCGCAGGGGGATAACAATCAGCCCCAGCATTTT. V and J are TRBV6-5 and TRBJ1-5; TRBD1 matches at 7 bases. J gave up 3 bases and V 2 bases, and 7 bases lay outside the gene matches. Germline CDR1 is MNHEY and CDR2 is SVGAGI. This CDR3 is built from 16 residues.

The CDR3 bases are TGTGCCAGCAGCCCTAGAGGGATAGCCAAAAACATTCAGTACTTC. It yields the protein CASSPRGIAKNIQYF. V gene TRBV5-8 combines with J gene TRBJ2-4, with D perhaps matching TRBD2 (5 bases). In germline, CDR1 is SGHTS, CDR2 YDEGEE. V was shortened by 4 bases and J by 0 bases, with 11 bases between the two germline ends. This CDR3 spans 15 amino acids.

This clone was detected once. The V call is TRBV12-5, the J call TRBJ1-1; D gene uncertain. Germline loops: CDR1 LGHNT, CDR2 FRNRAP. This CDR3 is 13 amino acids long. The V end was cut by 3 bases, the J end by 6 bases, with 11 bases between. The CDR3 sequence: CASGLSIRAEAFF. In DNA, the CDR3 is TGTGCTAGTGGTTTAAGTATTCGGGCTGAAGCTTTCTTT. The full variable domain, in which reference TRBV12-5 and TRBJ1-1 provide the parts outside the CDR3, is DARVTQTPRHKVTEMGQEVTMRCQPILGHNTVFWYRQTMMQGLELLAYFRNRAPLDDSGMPKDRFSAEMPDATLATLKIQPSEPRDSAVYFCASGLSIRAEAFFGQGTRLTVV.

The chain carries TRBV12-3 or TRBV12-4 and TRBJ2-4, with D maybe TRBD2 (6 bases). Trimming took 3 bases from V and 4 from J, leaving 7 bases between them. The CDR3 extends over 13 amino acids. The CDR3 reads CASSLGGKNIQYF. Written as DNA, the CDR3 is TGTGCCAGCAGTTTGGGGGGAAAAAACATTCAGTACTTC.

The rearrangement joins TRBV5-1 to TRBJ2-7; 9 bases align to TRBD1. Germline assignment: CDR1 SGHRS and CDR2 YFSETQ. This CDR3 region has 14 residues. Here the CDR3 DNA reads TGCGCTTTTGGCTCCGGGACAGGGTTCCACGAGCAGTACTTC. This translates into CAFGSGTGFHEQYF.

The chain couples TRBV30 to TRBJ1-1; D is unclear. CDR1 is GTSNPN and CDR2 is SVGIG in the germline V gene (reference sequence). The CDR3 covers 15 residues. The V end lost 2 bases, the J end lost 3 bases, and 16 bases lay between the germline ends. CDR3 bases: TGTGCCTGGAGTCAATTAACGGGGAGTTACACTGAAGCTTTCTTT. Translation: CAWSQLTGSYTEAFF.

This chain joins TRBV6-5 and TRBJ1-6, with D possibly being TRBD1 (6 bases). The CDR3 runs 16 residues. Deletions cut 2 bases from V and 8 bases from J, with 16 bases between. The germline V gene has CDR1 MNHEY and CDR2 SVGAGI. The chain's CDR3 is CASSYGFQGQDSPLHF. CDR3 DNA: TGTGCCAGCAGTTACGGGTTTCAGGGGCAGGATTCACCCCTCCACTTT.

V gene TRBV4-2 combines with J gene TRBJ2-3; D might be TRBD1 (6 bases). In germline, CDR1 is LGHNA, CDR2 YNFKEQ. The germline V and J ends were trimmed by 0 bases and 0 bases, with 13 bases remaining between them. The length of the CDR3 is 17 residues. The CDR3 bases are TGTGCCAGCAGCCAAGAAGGGGGAACATCTAGCACAGATACGCAGTATTTT. Its translation: CASSQEGGTSSTDTQYF.

The V gene is TRBV5-6, the J gene TRBJ1-6; 9 bases map to TRBD1. Germline CDR1 is SGHDT and CDR2 is YYEEEE. With V trimmed by 4 bases and J by 8 bases, 4 bases remained unmatched. The CDR3 is made up of 14 amino acids. Here the CDR3 reads CASSPTGGYSPLHF. CDR3 nucleotide sequence: TGTGCCAGCAGCCCGACAGGGGGGTATTCACCCCTCCACTTT.

The rearrangement links TRBV4-1 to TRBJ2-4; D is uncertain. The CDR3 contains 14 residues. V dropped 0 bases and J dropped 1 base, with 4 bases sitting between them. Germline V gene data show CDR1 as MGHRA and CDR2 as YSYEKL. CDR3 loop: CASSQEAAKNIQYF. The DNA of the CDR3 is TGCGCCAGCAGCCAAGAAGCGGCCAAAAACATTCAGTACTTC.

V is TRBV7-2 and J is TRBJ1-2; 9 bases align to TRBD1. CDR1 and CDR2 (germline): SGHTA, FQGNSA. V shed 3 bases and J 3 bases; nucleotides not matched to a gene: 5. CDR3 length equals 15 residues. CDR3: CASSFPGQGDYGYTF. The CDR3, as DNA: TGTGCCAGCAGCTTCCCGGGACAGGGAGACTATGGCTACACCTTC.

This clone occurred once. One end of the junction is discordant with germline, which a read error may explain. The chain carries TRBV5-1 and TRBJ1-2; no firm D call. The CDR3 is 14 amino acids. From germline, CDR1 is SGHRS and CDR2 YFSETQ. The CDR3 protein is CTSSLAGDHYGYTF. CDR3 bases: TGCACCAGCAGCTTGGCGGGAGATCACTATGGCTACACCTTC.

The gene calls are TRBV2 and TRBJ1-1; 7 nucleotides match TRBD1. The CDR3 has 13 amino acids. Germline-derived CDR1 and CDR2 are SNHLY and FYNNEI. After removal of 8 bases from V and 0 bases from J, the junction contained 3 bases not matched to a gene. CDR3 in amino acids: CASLTGLNTEAFF. The CDR3 nucleotides are TGTGCCAGCTTGACAGGGCTGAACACTGAAGCTTTCTTT.

This sequence joins TRBV7-9 and TRBJ1-4, with 9 positions matching TRBD1. Germline V gene sequence: CDR1 SEHNR, CDR2 FQNEAQ (reference sequence). The CDR3 is made up of 16 amino acids. Losses at the gene ends were 5 bases for V and 2 bases for J; bases not matched to a gene: 6. The CDR3 here is CASSPQGAVTNEKLFF. CDR3 in DNA: TGTGCCAGCAGCCCACAGGGGGCGGTCACTAATGAAAAACTGTTTTTT.

CDR3 sequence (DNA): TGTGCCACCAGCAGAGAAAAATGGTCTCAGGGTTCCGGCTACACCTTC. Residues: CATSREKWSQGSGYTF. The rearrangement uses TRBV15 and TRBJ1-2; D may be TRBD1 (5 bases). The ends were cut back, 0 bases at V and 8 bases at J, with 19 bases in the middle. Germline assignment: CDR1 LNHNV and CDR2 YYDKDF (reference sequence). The CDR3 extends over 16 amino acids.

The chain combines TRBV5-1 with TRBJ2-7, with TRBD2 as a possible D gene (6 bases). Germline V gene data show CDR1 as SGHRS and CDR2 as YFSETQ. V shed 4 bases and J shed 7 bases, with 15 bases lying between them. CDR3 length equals 13 residues. CDR3: CASSEGLPSEQYF. DNA for the CDR3: TGCGCCAGCAGCGAGGGACTTCCTAGTGAGCAGTACTTC.

The V and J genes are TRBV5-6 and TRBJ2-2; 10 nucleotides match TRBD2. The CDR3 has 16 amino acids. J lost 2 bases, V lost 4 bases, and 5 bases had no gene match. Per the germline V gene, CDR1 is SGHDT and CDR2 is YYEEEE. In DNA, the CDR3 is TGTGCCAGCAGCACCGCTAGCGGGGGAAACACCGGGGAGCTGTTTTTT. This codes for CASSTASGGNTGELFF. Filled out from reference TRBV5-6 and TRBJ2-2, the complete variable domain reads DAGVTQSPTHLIKTRGQQVTLRCSPKSGHDTVSWYQQALGQGPQFIFQYYEEEERQRGNFPDRFSGHQFPNYSSELNVNALLLGDSALYLCASSTASGGNTGELFFGEGSRLTVL.

The rearrangement uses TRBV5-4 and TRBJ2-7; 7 bases are a match to TRBD1. The CDR3 loop spans 14 amino acids. V gave up 4 bases and J gave up 3 bases; unmatched junction bases: 7. The germline V gene has CDR1 SGHNT and CDR2 YYREEE (reference sequence). The CDR3 region is CASSHATGFYEQYF. CDR3 sequence (DNA): TGTGCCAGCAGCCACGCGACAGGGTTCTACGAGCAGTACTTC.

The chain links TRBV6-5 to TRBJ1-4; D perhaps matches TRBD1 (5 bases). This CDR3 comprises 14 residues. With 7 bases removed from V and 7 bases from J, the gap between germline ends came to 16 bases. CDR1 and CDR2 from the germline V gene are MNHEY and SVGAGI. The CDR3 here is CASKYGGVSEKLFF. The CDR3 DNA reads TGTGCCAGCAAGTATGGAGGGGTGAGTGAAAAACTGTTTTTT.

The V and J genes are TRBV5-4 and TRBJ2-4, with 8 bases fitting TRBD1. CDR3 length equals 14 residues. Per germline, CDR1 SGHNT and CDR2 YYREEE (reference sequence). The ends lost 2 bases at V and 5 bases at J; junction bases unmatched: 3. The CDR3 reads CASSFTGGENIQYF. The DNA of the CDR3 is TGTGCCAGCAGCTTTACAGGGGGTGAAAACATTCAGTACTTC.